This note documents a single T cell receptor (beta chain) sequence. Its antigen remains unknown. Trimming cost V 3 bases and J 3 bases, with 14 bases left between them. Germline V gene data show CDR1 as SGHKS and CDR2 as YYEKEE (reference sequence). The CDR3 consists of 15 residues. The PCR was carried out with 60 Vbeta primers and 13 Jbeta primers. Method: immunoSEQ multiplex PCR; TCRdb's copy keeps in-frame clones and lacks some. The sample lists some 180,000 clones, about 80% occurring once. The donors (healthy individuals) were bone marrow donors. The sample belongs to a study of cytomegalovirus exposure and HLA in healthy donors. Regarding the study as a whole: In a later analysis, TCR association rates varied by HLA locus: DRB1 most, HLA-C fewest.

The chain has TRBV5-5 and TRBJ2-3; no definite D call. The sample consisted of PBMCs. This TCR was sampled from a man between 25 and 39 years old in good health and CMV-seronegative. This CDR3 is CASSYWKTETDTQYF. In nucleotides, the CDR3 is TGTGCCAGCAGCTATTGGAAAACAGAAACAGATACGCAGTATTTT.